A single sample gave rise to the 6 T cell receptor beta chains below, sequenced in a study of Ad26.COV2.S vaccination and SARS-CoV-2 variants. As for treatment: some 20 received Ad26.COV2.S at low or high dose, single or two shots; five or six received placebo; per-sample allocation not given. Sample collection was performed on day 63 after the first vaccine or placebo injection. Assay used: immunoSEQ multiplex PCR; TCRdb lists only in-frame clones, some missing. This sample yields under 550,000 clones, of which approximately 92% are seen a single time; more than 10% belongs to the top ten. Here the sequenced sample was peripheral blood, taken in a trial of Ad26.COV2.S vaccine versus placebo. Receptor source: a person between 18 and 65 years old who received the Ad26.COV2.S COVID-19 vaccine or a placebo.

The CDR3 sequence: CASSQGRSSEAFF. The DNA for the CDR3 is TGTGCCAGCAGCCAAGGGCGGAGCTCTGAAGCTTTCTTT. J is TRBJ1-1 and V is TRBV3-1 (or the pseudogene TRBV3-2); D is unresolved. The CDR3 is 13 residues long. V lost 1 base and J lost 6, with 9 bases in between. Germline CDR1 and CDR2: LGHDT and YNNKEL (reference sequence).

V is TRBV11-2 and J is TRBJ2-5, with a possible D match to TRBD1 (6 bases). Trimming took 0 bases from V and 4 from J, leaving 18 bases between them. This CDR3 is built from 17 residues. From germline, CDR1 is SGHAT and CDR2 FQNNGV. The CDR3 spells CASSLDLLGPGVETQYF. The CDR3 DNA is TGTGCCAGCAGCTTAGATCTGTTAGGCCCAGGGGTAGAGACCCAGTACTTC.

This clone was detected only a few times. The V gene is TRBV6-2 or TRBV6-3, the J gene TRBJ1-2, with D tentatively TRBD1 (6 bases). V dropped 5 bases and J dropped 2 bases, with 18 bases sitting between them. The CDR3 extends over 16 amino acids. Germline V gene data show CDR1 as MNHEY and CDR2 as SVGEGT. The CDR3 bases are TGTGCCAGCAGTAGAACGGCGGGGGCCCAAAACTATGGCTACACCTTC. Residues: CASSRTAGAQNYGYTF.

The V call is TRBV7-9, the J call TRBJ2-5; D is undetermined. Trimming left V 1 base short and J 7 bases short, with 10 bases between. The CDR3 runs 13 residues. Germline V CDR1 and CDR2: SEHNR, FQNEAQ (reference sequence). Written as DNA, the CDR3 is TGTGCCAGCAGCTTAGATTTGTTTCCGACCCAGTACTTC. Translation gives CASSLDLFPTQYF. The whole variable domain, filled in from reference TRBV7-9 and TRBJ2-5, reads DTGVSQNPRHKITKRGQNVTFRCDPISEHNRLYWYRQTLGQGPEFLTYFQNEAQLEKSRLLSDRFSAERPKGSFSTLEIQRTEQGDSAMYLCASSLDLFPTQYFGPGTRLLVL.

This chain joins TRBV7-2 and TRBJ2-7; 7 bases are a match to TRBD2. This CDR3 is built from 15 residues. J gave up 1 base and V 3 bases, and 6 bases lay outside the gene matches. Germline V gene lookup returns CDR1 SGHTA and CDR2 FQGNSA. CDR3 bases: TGTGCCAGCAGCTTCGCGGCGGGGGATTCCTACGAGCAGTACTTC. Its protein is CASSFAAGDSYEQYF. The full variable domain, rest sourced from reference TRBV7-2 and TRBJ2-7, is GAGVSQSPSNKVTEKGKDVELRCDPISGHTALYWYRQSLGQGLEFLIYFQGNSAPDKSGLPSDRFSAERTGGSVSTLTIQRTQQEDSAVYLCASSFAAGDSYEQYFGPGTRLTVT.

This chain uses TRBV5-4 with TRBJ2-1; TRBD2 aligns across 9 bases. V lost 0 bases to trimming and J lost 4 bases; unmatched junction nucleotides: 5. The CDR3 has 16 residues. Per germline, CDR1 SGHNT and CDR2 YYREEE (reference sequence). The CDR3 is CASSLASGRRYNEQFF. CDR3 DNA: TGTGCCAGCAGCTTGGCCAGCGGGAGGAGGTACAATGAGCAGTTCTTC.